In this sample, the clone carrying this T cell receptor beta chain turned up a few times. Antigen unknown. The junction departs from germline at one end; a sequencing error may be responsible. By way of CD45RO/CCR7/CD25/CD127/CD95/CD27, the CD4+ regulatory, stem cell-like memory, central memory and naive cells were sorted. This record belongs to a study of beta chain features in type 1 diabetes. Study context: No age, gender or cell yield differences were seen between patients and healthy donors. Study findings and constraints: The study found moderately but significantly shorter TCRB CDR3s in all four CD4+ subsets of Type 1 diabetes patients. When VDJ junctions were examined, type 1 diabetes patients showed fewer insertions and more deletions.

CDR1 is SSHAT and CDR2 is FNYEAQ in the germline V gene (reference sequence). There are 14 residues in the CDR3. What was sequenced were expressed TCRB transcripts, since all of the isolated RNA had been reverse transcribed. The protocol was immunoSEQ multiplex PCR, while the TCRdb copy is restricted to in-frame clones and leaves out a portion. The sample includes about 170,000 clones, 7.8% seen only once; the top ten take about 0.9%. This chain connects TRBV7-7 to TRBJ2-5; TRBD1 matches at 8 bases. The sample taken for sequencing was central memory CD4+ T cells from blood. The receptor was derived from a woman between 40 and 55 years old with type 1 diabetes. CDR3 in amino acids: CASSPGQGGETQYF. CDR3 sequence (DNA): TGTGCTAGCAGCCCTGGACAGGGAGGAGAGACCCAGTACTTC.